This note documents a single TCR beta chain sequence. The entry originates in a study of blood T cell repertoires in COVID-19. Clones were sequenced by immunoSEQ multiplex PCR, and TCRdb holds only the in-frame ones, with some missing. The sample consists of 200,000 to 250,000 clones, around 86% of them appearing once. V dropped 5 bases and J dropped 6; count of bases not matched to a gene: 7. CDR1 is SGHVS, CDR2 FQNEAQ, per germline. This CDR3 spans 14 amino acids. The sequencing input was PBMCs or T cells enriched from blood (not recorded which). The V and J genes are TRBV7-8 and TRBJ2-1; 7 positions agree with TRBD2. The receptor comes from a man aged 30 to 45 in a cohort exposed to, infected with or recovered from COVID-19 (not recorded which). The CDR3 nucleotides are TGTGCCAGCAGCAAAGCGGGGTTCGGCAATGAGCAGTTCTTC. It is translated as CASSKAGFGNEQFF.